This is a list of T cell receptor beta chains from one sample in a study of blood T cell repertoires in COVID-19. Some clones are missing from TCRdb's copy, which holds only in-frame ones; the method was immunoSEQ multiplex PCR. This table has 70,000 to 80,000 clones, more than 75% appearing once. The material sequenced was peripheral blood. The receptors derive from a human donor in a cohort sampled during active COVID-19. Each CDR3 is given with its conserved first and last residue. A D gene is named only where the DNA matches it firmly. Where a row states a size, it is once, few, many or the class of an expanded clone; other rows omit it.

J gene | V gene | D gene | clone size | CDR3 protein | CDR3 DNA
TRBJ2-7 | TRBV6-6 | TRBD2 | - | CASRTAGTSGPPQYF | TGTGCCAGCAGGACGGCCGGGACTAGCGGCCCCCCGCAGTACTTC
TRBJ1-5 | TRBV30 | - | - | CAWSVQAHQPQHF | TGTGCCTGGAGTGTACAGGCTCATCAGCCCCAGCATTTT
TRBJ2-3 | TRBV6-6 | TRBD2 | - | CASSYSSGDTDTQYF | TGTGCCAGCAGTTACTCTAGCGGGGACACAGATACGCAGTATTTT
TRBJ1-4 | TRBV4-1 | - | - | CASNTRGGSSDEKLFF | TGCGCCAGCAACACAAGGGGGGGGAGTTCGGATGAAAAACTGTTTTTT
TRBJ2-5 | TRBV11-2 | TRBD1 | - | CASTTGAETQYF | TGTGCCAGCACCACAGGGGCAGAGACCCAGTACTTC
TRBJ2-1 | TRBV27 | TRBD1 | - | CASSFRGTDSYNEQFF | TGTGCCAGCAGTTTCAGGGGGACGGACAGCTACAATGAGCAGTTCTTC
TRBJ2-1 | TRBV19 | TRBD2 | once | CASSIRTSGRIKSYNEQFF | TGTGCCAGTAGTATAAGGACTAGCGGGAGAATAAAGTCCTACAATGAGCAGTTCTTC
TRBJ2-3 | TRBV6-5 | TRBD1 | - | CASIPQGKYTQYF | TGTGCCAGCATTCCACAGGGGAAATATACGCAGTATTTT
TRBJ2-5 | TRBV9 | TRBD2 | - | CASSVRDYGYQETQYF | TGTGCCAGCAGCGTCCGGGACTATGGCTACCAAGAGACCCAGTACTTC
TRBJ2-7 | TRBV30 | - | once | CAWSVSKGVLYEQYF | TGTGCCTGGAGTGTTTCCAAAGGGGTTCTCTACGAGCAGTACTTC
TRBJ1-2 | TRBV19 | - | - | CATRPGLRYGYTF | TGTGCCACTCGTCCGGGACTGAGATATGGCTACACCTTC
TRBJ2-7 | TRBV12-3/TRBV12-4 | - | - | CASSPGISYEQYF | TGTGCCAGCAGTCCGGGGATCTCCTACGAGCAGTACTTC
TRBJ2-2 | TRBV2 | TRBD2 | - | CASSVTGTSGGTGELFF | TGTGCCAGCAGTGTTACCGGGACTAGCGGGGGCACCGGGGAGCTGTTTTTT
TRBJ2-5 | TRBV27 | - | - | CASSPSGVQETQYF | TGTGCCAGCAGCCCGTCAGGGGTCCAAGAGACCCAGTACTTC
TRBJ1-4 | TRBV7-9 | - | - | CASSLPGGTNEKLFF | TGTGCCAGCAGCTTACCGGGGGGAACTAATGAAAAACTGTTTTTT
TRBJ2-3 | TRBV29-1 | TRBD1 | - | CSVGQGFGDTQYF | TGCAGCGTCGGACAGGGGTTTGGAGATACGCAGTATTTT
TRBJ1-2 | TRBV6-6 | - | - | CASSLPDRPHYGYTF | TGTGCCAGCAGTCTTCCTGACAGGCCCCACTATGGCTACACCTTC
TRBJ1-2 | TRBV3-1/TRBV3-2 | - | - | CASSGRLNYGYTF | TGTGCCAGCAGCGGGCGCCTTAACTATGGCTACACCTTC
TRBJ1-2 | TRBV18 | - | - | CASSPSIPRGYGYTF | TGTGCCAGCTCACCTTCCATCCCGCGAGGATATGGCTACACCTTC
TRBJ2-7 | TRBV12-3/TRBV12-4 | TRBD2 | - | CASSRLATEQYF | TGTGCCAGCAGTCGACTAGCGACCGAGCAGTACTTC
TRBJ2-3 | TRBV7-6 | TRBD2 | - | CASSTPLSGRSDTQYF | TGTGCCAGCAGCACCCCGTTAAGCGGGAGATCAGATACGCAGTATTTT
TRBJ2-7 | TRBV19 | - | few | CASSISGDTVYEQYF | TGTGCCAGTAGTATAAGTGGGGACACCGTCTACGAGCAGTACTTC
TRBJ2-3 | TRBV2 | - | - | CASSGRVAPDTQYF | TGTGCCAGCAGTGGCAGGGTAGCTCCAGATACGCAGTATTTT
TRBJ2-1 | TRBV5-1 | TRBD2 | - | CASRARASGVPEQFF | TGCGCCAGCAGAGCTAGGGCTAGCGGGGTCCCAGAGCAGTTCTTC
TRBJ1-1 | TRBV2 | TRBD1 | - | CASSAGTGRPEAFF | TGTGCCAGCAGCGCCGGGACAGGGAGACCTGAAGCTTTCTTT
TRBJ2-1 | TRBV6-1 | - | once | CASSEVPLGANEQFF | TGTGCCAGCAGTGAAGTACCTCTAGGGGCGAATGAGCAGTTCTTC
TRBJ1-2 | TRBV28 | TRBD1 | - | CASRRTGANYGYTF | TGTGCCAGCAGGCGGACAGGGGCTAACTATGGCTACACCTTC
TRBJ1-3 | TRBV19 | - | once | CASSTQGNTIYF | TGTGCCAGTAGTACCCAAGGAAACACCATATATTTT
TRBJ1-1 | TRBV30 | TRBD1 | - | CAWRQGANTEAFF | TGTGCCTGGAGGCAGGGGGCAAACACTGAAGCTTTCTTT
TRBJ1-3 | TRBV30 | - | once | CAWSVQMGSSGNTIYF | TGTGCCTGGAGTGTACAGATGGGGAGCTCTGGAAACACCATATATTTT
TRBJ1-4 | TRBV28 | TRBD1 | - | CASMDRGLEKLFF | TGTGCCAGCATGGACAGGGGGCTTGAAAAACTGTTTTTT
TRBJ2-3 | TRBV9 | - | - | CASSVGIMGFTDTQYF | TGTGCCAGCAGCGTAGGTATAATGGGCTTCACAGATACGCAGTATTTT
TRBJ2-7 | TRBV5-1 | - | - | CASSSSSGDPYEQYF | TGCGCCAGCAGCTCCAGTTCGGGGGACCCCTACGAGCAGTACTTC
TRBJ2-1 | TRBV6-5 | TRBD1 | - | CASSYIPGGNNEQFF | TGTGCCAGCAGTTACATCCCAGGGGGAAACAATGAGCAGTTCTTC
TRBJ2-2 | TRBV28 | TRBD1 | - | CASRLDRGRPGELFF | TGTGCCAGCAGACTGGACAGGGGTCGGCCCGGGGAGCTGTTTTTT